This entry is about one T cell receptor beta chain. What it recognizes is unknown. Germline V gives CDR1 SGHDT, CDR2 YYEEEE. This CDR3 contains 14 residues. V was shortened by 3 bases and J by 4 bases, with 14 bases between the two germline ends. Treg sorting used a CD4+CD25+CD127-/low gate. The study, taken as a whole, reports: Tumor-infiltrating Treg TCR alpha and beta sequences overlapped most with tumor naive CD4+ T cells, then blood naive. In terms of TCR gene usage, tumor memory CD4+ T cells clustered together with blood and lymph node memory CD4+ cells, as well as with lymph node naive CD4+ cells. The larger-cohort validation was restricted to a single TCR beta V-J rearrangement rather than whole repertoires.

TCRdb called the 5' RACE reads again in MiXCR, with one record for every CDR3 protein. Here the sample spans tens of thousands of distinct CDR3 sequences, roughly 25% being singletons. The source of this sequence is a female donor with breast cancer. The sample was tumor-infiltrating Tregs sorted from the breast tumor. The chain links TRBV5-6 to TRBJ2-7; unclear D gene. The CDR3 is CASSSRLALYEQYF. The CDR3 DNA reads TGTGCCAGCAGCTCCAGGCTGGCCCTTTACGAGCAGTACTTC.